A single sample gave rise to the 13 T cell receptor beta chains below, sequenced in a study of blood T cell repertoires in COVID-19. Assay used: immunoSEQ multiplex PCR; TCRdb lists only in-frame clones, some missing. This table holds some 300,000 clones, 75% to 90% found once. Sequencing was performed on peripheral blood. The receptors shown here come from a woman in her fifties or sixties with COVID-19, enrolled during active disease.

This rearrangement joins TRBV21-1 to TRBJ2-7; TRBD2 is taken as the D call from the table, unchecked against the DNA. TRBV21-1 is a recognized pseudogene. The CDR3 length is 12 residues. The CDR3 DNA sequence: TGTGCCAGCCGGGACTCTAAATACGAGCAGTACTTC. This translates into CASRDSKYEQYF.

V is TRBV2 and J is TRBJ2-1, with 7 nucleotides matching TRBD1. CDR3 length equals 16 residues. Trimming took 6 bases from V and 5 from J; bases not matched to a gene: 13. The germline gives CDR1 SNHLY, CDR2 FYNNEI. CDR3 nucleotides: TGTGCCAGCAGGGCCTTTTACAGGGGATCTAACAATGAGCAGTTCTTC. Protein product: CASRAFYRGSNNEQFF.

The chain recombines TRBV5-4 with TRBJ2-1; D unclear. Germline values: CDR1 SGHNT, CDR2 YYREEE (reference sequence). CDR3 length: 16 residues. Trimming pared 1 base from V and 0 bases from J, leaving 11 bases between. The CDR3 sequence: CASSLKTLSSYNEQFF. The CDR3 region has the DNA TGTGCCAGCAGCTTGAAGACTCTAAGCTCCTACAATGAGCAGTTCTTC.

The CDR3 region is CASSLARASNTGELFF. The CDR3 DNA follows: TGCGCCAGCAGCTTGGCGAGGGCCTCGAACACCGGGGAGCTGTTTTTT. The chain carries TRBV5-1 and TRBJ2-2, with D maybe TRBD2 (5 bases). CDR3 length: 16 residues. Germline V gene lookup returns CDR1 SGHRS and CDR2 YFSETQ. V was pared by 0 bases and J by 0 bases, with 9 bases between.

The rearrangement links TRBV20-1 to TRBJ2-1; 7 bases map to TRBD2. J gave up 6 bases and V 3 bases, and 8 bases lay outside the gene matches. Per the germline V gene, CDR1 is DFQATT and CDR2 is SNEGSKA (reference sequence). This CDR3 is built from 14 residues. Here the CDR3 reads CSASRGSGVNEQFF. CDR3 DNA sequence: TGCAGTGCTAGTCGCGGGAGCGGGGTCAATGAGCAGTTCTTC.

CDR3 amino acids: CASSTQGEAYEQYF. CDR3 bases: TGTGCCAGCAGCACCCAGGGGGAGGCTTACGAGCAGTACTTC. The rearrangement uses TRBV7-2 and TRBJ2-7, with D perhaps matching TRBD1 (7 bases). This CDR3 is 14 amino acids long. Trimming removed 5 bases from V and 4 bases from J, with 15 bases in between. Germline V gene data show CDR1 as SGHTA and CDR2 as FQGNSA. The complete variable domain, with remaining parts taken from reference TRBV7-2 and TRBJ2-7, reads GAGVSQSPSNKVTEKGKDVELRCDPISGHTALYWYRQSLGQGLEFLIYFQGNSAPDKSGLPSDRFSAERTGGSVSTLTIQRTQQEDSAVYLCASSTQGEAYEQYFGPGTRLTVT.

The genes are TRBV5-1 and TRBJ2-5; D is unresolved. The CDR3 length is 12 residues. Germline V gene data show CDR1 as SGHRS and CDR2 as YFSETQ. Deletions cut 1 base from V and 7 bases from J, with 8 bases between. CDR3 sequence: CASSLNPGTQYF. In DNA, the CDR3 is TGCGCCAGCAGCTTGAATCCGGGGACCCAGTACTTC.

The rearrangement links TRBV19 to TRBJ1-1; a possible D gene is TRBD1 (5 bases). V was trimmed by 2 bases and J by 8 bases, leaving 12 bases between them. Germline V lookup: CDR1 LNHDA, CDR2 SQIVND (reference sequence). CDR3 length equals 13 residues. The CDR3 is CASSIRDSTEAFF. For the CDR3, the DNA is TGTGCCAGTAGTATAAGAGACAGCACAGAAGCTTTCTTT.

This chain links TRBV27 with TRBJ1-3; D possibly corresponds to TRBD1 (6 bases). V was trimmed by 5 bases and J by 4 bases, leaving 12 bases between them. Germline V gene data show CDR1 as MNHEY and CDR2 as SMNVEV (reference sequence). This CDR3 comprises 14 residues. CDR3 residues: CASSLTGVGNTIYF. DNA of the CDR3: TGTGCCAGCAGTCTGACAGGTGTAGGAAACACCATATATTTT.

This sequence joins TRBV2 and TRBJ2-7; D ambiguous. This CDR3 is 16 amino acids long. V gave up 9 bases and J gave up 1 base, with 22 bases separating them. The germline V gene has CDR1 SNHLY and CDR2 FYNNEI. This CDR3 reads CARNPFVAVRSYEQYF. The CDR3 DNA reads TGTGCCAGAAACCCTTTTGTGGCCGTCCGATCCTACGAGCAGTACTTC.

This clone was detected only once. V and J are TRBV11-2 and TRBJ2-7; no clear D. The CDR3 is 15 residues long. Trimming removed 5 bases at V and 4 bases at J, with 18 bases between. Per germline, CDR1 SGHAT and CDR2 FQNNGV. Here the CDR3 reads CASSPPKTSGYEQYF. The CDR3 region has the DNA TGTGCCAGCAGCCCACCGAAAACCAGTGGTTACGAGCAGTACTTC.

The chain is built from TRBV24-1 and TRBJ2-7; perhaps TRBD1 as D (5 bases). The CDR3 spans 12 residues. Deletions cut 2 bases from V and 7 bases from J, with 8 bases between. CDR1 is KGHDR, CDR2 SFDVKD, per germline. The CDR3 here is CATSDYAGEQYF. CDR3 nucleotides: TGTGCCACCAGTGATTATGCAGGGGAGCAGTACTTC.

The CDR3 region has the DNA TGCGCCAGCACCCCACCCCGGGGGGGACAGAGCTCCTACGAGCAGTACTTC. Translating gives CASTPPRGGQSSYEQYF. The chain couples TRBV23-1 to TRBJ2-7, with D possibly matching TRBD2 (8 bases). TRBV23-1 is marked as an open reading frame, function uncertain. V dropped 7 bases and J dropped 0 bases, with 22 bases sitting between them. The CDR3 is 17 amino acids.